The TCR beta chain under discussion was sequenced for a study of blood T cell repertoires in COVID-19. Across the study: The recovered donors of Cohort 3 showed two negative PCRs, clearance, or symptom resolution. COVID-19 samples from acute and convalescent phases originated in the United States, Italy and Spain.

This table comes from immunoSEQ multiplex PCR, and its TCRdb copy is limited to in-frame clones, with some not included. The table includes approximately 190,000 clones, around 83% detected once. The CDR3 has 15 residues. Germline CDR1 is SGHRS and CDR2 is YFSETQ. Germline trimming cut 3 bases from V and 5 bases from J; bases unmatched to any gene: 7. The sequencing sample was made of PBMCs or T cells enriched from blood (not recorded which). The chain links TRBV5-1 to TRBJ2-3; TRBD1 matches 9 bases. The sequence came from a woman in her thirties or forties in a cohort exposed to, infected with or recovered from COVID-19 (not recorded which). CDR3 amino acids: CASSSGTGSGDTQYF. The CDR3 DNA follows: TGCGCCAGCAGCTCAGGGACAGGGTCAGGAGATACGCAGTATTTT.